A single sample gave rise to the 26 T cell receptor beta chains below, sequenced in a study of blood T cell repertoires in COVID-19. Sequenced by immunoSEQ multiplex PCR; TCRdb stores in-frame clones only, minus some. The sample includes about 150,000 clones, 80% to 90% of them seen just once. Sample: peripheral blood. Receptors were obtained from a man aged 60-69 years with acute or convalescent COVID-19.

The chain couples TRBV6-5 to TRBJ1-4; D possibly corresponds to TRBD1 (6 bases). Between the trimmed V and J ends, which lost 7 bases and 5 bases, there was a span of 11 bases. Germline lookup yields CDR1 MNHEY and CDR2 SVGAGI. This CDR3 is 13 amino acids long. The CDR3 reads CASTRTANEKLFF. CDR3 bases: TGTGCCAGCACCAGGACAGCGAATGAAAAACTGTTTTTT.

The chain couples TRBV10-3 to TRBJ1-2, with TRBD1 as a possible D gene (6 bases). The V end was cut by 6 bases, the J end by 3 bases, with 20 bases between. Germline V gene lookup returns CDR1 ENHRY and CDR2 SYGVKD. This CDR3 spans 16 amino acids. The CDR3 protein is CAISGGQGRGDYGYTF. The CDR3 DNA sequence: TGTGCCATCAGCGGGGGGCAGGGAAGGGGAGACTATGGCTACACCTTC.

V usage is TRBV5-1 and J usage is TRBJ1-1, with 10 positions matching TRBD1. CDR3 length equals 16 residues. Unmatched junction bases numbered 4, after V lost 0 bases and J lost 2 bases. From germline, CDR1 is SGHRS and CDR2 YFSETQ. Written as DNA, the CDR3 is TGCGCCAGCAGCTTGGCCCCGACAGGGGGCAACACTGAAGCTTTCTTT. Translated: CASSLAPTGGNTEAFF.

The CDR3 nucleotides are TGCGCCAAGAAGGGGGATGAAGCTTTCTTT. Its protein product is CAKKGDEAFF. V and J are TRBV4-1 and TRBJ1-1, with D possibly TRBD1 on 6 matching bases. Germline assignment: CDR1 MGHRA and CDR2 YSYEKL. V gave up 10 bases and J gave up 7 bases, with 10 bases separating them. CDR3 length: 10 amino acids.

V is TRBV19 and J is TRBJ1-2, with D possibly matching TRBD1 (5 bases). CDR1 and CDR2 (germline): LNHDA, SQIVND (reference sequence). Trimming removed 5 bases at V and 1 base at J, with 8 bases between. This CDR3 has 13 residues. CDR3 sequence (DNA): TGTGCCAGTAGTCCAGGGATTAACTATGGCTACACCTTC. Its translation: CASSPGINYGYTF.

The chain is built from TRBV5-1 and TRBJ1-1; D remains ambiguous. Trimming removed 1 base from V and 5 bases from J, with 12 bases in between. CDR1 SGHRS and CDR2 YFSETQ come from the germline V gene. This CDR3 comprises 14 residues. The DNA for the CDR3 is TGCGCCAGCAGCTTGACAGTGACGCCGACTGAAGCTTTCTTT. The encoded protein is CASSLTVTPTEAFF.

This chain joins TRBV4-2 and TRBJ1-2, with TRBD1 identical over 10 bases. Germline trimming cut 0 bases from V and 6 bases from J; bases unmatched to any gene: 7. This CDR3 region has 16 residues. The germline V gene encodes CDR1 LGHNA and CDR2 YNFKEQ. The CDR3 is CASSQDGTGVNNGYTF. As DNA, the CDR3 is TGTGCCAGCAGCCAAGACGGGACAGGGGTTAATAATGGCTACACCTTC.

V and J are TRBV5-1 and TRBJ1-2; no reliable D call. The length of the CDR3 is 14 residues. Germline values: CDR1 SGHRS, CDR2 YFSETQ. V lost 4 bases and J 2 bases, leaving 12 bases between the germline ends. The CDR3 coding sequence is TGCGCCAGCAGCCCCCGGGGTGGGAACTATGGCTACACCTTC. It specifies CASSPRGGNYGYTF.

This CDR3 is CASSARTGVTF. The CDR3 DNA reads as TGTGCCAGCAGCGCCCGGACAGGGGTCACCTTC. The genes are TRBV7-2 and TRBJ1-2; 9 bases line up with TRBD1. Germline CDR1 and CDR2: SGHTA and FQGNSA. V was pared by 5 bases and J by 13 bases, with 5 bases of the junction left unmatched. CDR3 length equals 11 residues.

The CDR3: CASSRGSGGLGELFF. The CDR3 DNA is TGTGCCAGCTCACGGGGGTCAGGGGGCCTCGGGGAGCTGTTTTTT. The chain joins TRBV3-1 (or the pseudogene TRBV3-2) to TRBJ2-2; TRBD1 agrees at 8 bases. After removal of 8 bases from V and 7 bases from J, the junction contained 12 bases not matched to a gene. The CDR3 is made up of 15 amino acids. CDR1 LGHDT and CDR2 YNNKEL come from the germline V gene (reference sequence).

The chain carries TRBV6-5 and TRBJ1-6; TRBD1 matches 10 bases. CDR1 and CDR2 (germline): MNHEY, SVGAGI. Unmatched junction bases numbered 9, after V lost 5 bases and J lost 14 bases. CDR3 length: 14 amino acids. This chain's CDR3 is CASSSRTGGLTLHF. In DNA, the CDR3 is TGTGCCAGCAGTAGCCGGACAGGGGGGCTCACCCTCCACTTT.

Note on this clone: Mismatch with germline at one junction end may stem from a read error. The CDR3 region is CASSLDSPRSTLHF. The CDR3 DNA reads as TGCGCCAGCAGCTTGGACAGCCCACGTTCAACCCTCCACTTT. V is TRBV5-1 and J is TRBJ1-6; no definite D call. Germline V CDR1 and CDR2: SGHRS, YFSETQ. This CDR3 contains 14 residues.

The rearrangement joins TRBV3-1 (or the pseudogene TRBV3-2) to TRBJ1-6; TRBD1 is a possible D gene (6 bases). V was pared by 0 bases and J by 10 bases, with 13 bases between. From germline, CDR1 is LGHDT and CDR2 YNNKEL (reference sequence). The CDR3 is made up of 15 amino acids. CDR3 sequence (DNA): TGTGCCAGCAGCCAAGATTACAGGGCCGGGTCACCCCTCCACTTT. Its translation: CASSQDYRAGSPLHF.

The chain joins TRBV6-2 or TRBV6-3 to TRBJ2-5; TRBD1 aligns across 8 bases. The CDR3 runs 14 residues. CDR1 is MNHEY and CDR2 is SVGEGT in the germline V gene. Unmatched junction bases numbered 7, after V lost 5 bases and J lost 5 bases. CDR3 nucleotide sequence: TGTGCCAGCAGTACCCGTTCAGGGGGCGAGACCCAGTACTTC. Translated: CASSTRSGGETQYF.

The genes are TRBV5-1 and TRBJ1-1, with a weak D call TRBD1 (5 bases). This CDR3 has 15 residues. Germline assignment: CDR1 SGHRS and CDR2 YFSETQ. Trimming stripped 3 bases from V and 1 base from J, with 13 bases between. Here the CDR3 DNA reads TGCGCCAGCAGCTCGTCGGGTGGGGCGAACACTGAAGCTTTCTTT. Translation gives CASSSSGGANTEAFF.

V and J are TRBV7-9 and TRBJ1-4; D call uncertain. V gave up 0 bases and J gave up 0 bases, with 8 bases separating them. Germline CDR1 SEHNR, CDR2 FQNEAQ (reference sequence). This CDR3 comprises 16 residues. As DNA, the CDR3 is TGTGCCAGCAGCTTAGCCTGGCCGTCAACTAATGAAAAACTGTTTTTT. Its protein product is CASSLAWPSTNEKLFF.

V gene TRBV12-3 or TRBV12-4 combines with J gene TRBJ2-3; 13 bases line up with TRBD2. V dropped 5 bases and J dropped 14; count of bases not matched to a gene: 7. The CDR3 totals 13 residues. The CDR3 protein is CASSPRTSGGAYF. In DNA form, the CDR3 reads TGTGCCAGCAGTCCACGAACTAGCGGGGGGGCGTATTTT.

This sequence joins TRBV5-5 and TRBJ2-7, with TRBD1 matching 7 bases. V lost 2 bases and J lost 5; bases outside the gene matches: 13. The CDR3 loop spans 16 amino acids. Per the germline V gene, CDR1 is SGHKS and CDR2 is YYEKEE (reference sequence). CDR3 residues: CASSFPPGQRGDEQYF. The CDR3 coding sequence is TGTGCCAGCAGCTTTCCCCCGGGACAGAGAGGGGACGAGCAGTACTTC.

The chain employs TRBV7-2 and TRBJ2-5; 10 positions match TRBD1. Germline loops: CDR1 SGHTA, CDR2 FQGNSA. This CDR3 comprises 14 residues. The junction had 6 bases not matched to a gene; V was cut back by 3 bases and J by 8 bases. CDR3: CASSFGQGGRTQYF. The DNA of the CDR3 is TGTGCCAGCAGCTTCGGACAGGGGGGTCGAACCCAGTACTTC.

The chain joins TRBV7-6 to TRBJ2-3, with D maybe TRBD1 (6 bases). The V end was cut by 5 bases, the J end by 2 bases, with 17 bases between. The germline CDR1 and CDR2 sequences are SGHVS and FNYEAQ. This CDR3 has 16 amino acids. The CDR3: CASSPGMGHSTDTQYF. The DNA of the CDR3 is TGTGCCAGCAGCCCGGGAATGGGACACTCCACAGATACGCAGTATTTT.

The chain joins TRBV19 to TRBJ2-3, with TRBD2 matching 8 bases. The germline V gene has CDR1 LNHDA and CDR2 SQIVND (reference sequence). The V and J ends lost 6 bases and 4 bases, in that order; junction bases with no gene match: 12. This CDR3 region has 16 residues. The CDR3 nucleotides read TGTGCCAGTAGATTGAGCGGGGGAAGGTATTCAGATACGCAGTATTTT. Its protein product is CASRLSGGRYSDTQYF.

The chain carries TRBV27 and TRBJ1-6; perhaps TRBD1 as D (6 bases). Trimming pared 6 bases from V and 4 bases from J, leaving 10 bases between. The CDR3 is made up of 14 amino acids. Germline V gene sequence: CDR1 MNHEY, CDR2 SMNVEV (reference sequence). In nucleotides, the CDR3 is TGTGCCAGCAGACAGGGTCCTTATAATTCACCCCTCCACTTT. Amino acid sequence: CASRQGPYNSPLHF.

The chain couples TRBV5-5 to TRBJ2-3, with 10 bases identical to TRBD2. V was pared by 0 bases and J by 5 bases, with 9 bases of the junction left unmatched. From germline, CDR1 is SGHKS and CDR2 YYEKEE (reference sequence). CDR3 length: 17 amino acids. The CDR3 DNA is TGTGCCAGCAGCTTGGTGCTAGCGGGGGTCGGCGGAGATACGCAGTATTTT. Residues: CASSLVLAGVGGDTQYF. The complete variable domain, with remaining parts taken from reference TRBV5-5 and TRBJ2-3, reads DAGVTQSPTHLIKTRGQQVTLRCSPISGHKSVSWYQQVLGQGPQFIFQYYEKEERGRGNFPDRFSARQFPNYSSELNVNALLLGDSALYLCASSLVLAGVGGDTQYFGPGTRLTVL.

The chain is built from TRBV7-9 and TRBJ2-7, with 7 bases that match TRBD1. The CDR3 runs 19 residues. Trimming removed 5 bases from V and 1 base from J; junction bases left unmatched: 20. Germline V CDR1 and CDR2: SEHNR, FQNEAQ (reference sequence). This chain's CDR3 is CASSPIPGQMIGRSYEQYF. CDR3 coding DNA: TGTGCCAGCAGCCCCATTCCGGGACAGATGATCGGGCGATCCTACGAGCAGTACTTC.

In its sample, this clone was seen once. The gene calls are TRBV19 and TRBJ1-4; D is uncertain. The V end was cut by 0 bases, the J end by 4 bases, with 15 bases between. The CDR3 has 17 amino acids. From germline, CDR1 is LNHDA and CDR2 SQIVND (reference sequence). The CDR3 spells CASSIDSSRLNNEKLFF. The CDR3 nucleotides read TGTGCCAGTAGTATAGATTCGAGCAGACTGAATAATGAAAAACTGTTTTTT.

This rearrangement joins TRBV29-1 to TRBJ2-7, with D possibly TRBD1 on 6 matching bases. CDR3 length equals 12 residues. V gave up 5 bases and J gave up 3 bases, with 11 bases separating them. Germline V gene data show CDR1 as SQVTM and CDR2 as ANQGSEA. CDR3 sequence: CSVKPGDYEQYF. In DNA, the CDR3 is TGCAGCGTTAAACCAGGGGACTACGAGCAGTACTTC.